This TCR beta chain was profiled in a study of cytomegalovirus exposure and HLA in healthy donors. Study-level results: Researchers catalogued roughly 170 TCR beta chains as cytomegalovirus-associated.

The V gene's germline CDR1 is MNHNS and CDR2 SASEGT. The CDR3 has 16 amino acids. Trimming took off 4 bases at V and 0 bases at J, with 13 bases between the two ends. The assay was immunoSEQ multiplex PCR, and TCRdb's table has in-frame clones only and misses some. The table has fewer than 200,000 clones, about 89% seen once. The validation cohort, a group of over a hundred subjects, included the donors and was separate from the roughly 700-subject first cohort. For this clone: Antigen: not known.

This TCR derives from a man aged 25-45 years in good health and CMV-seropositive. What was sequenced was PBMCs. J is TRBJ1-5 and V is TRBV6-1; weak D call: TRBD1 (6 bases). The CDR3: CASSGGHTLSNQPQHF. Here the CDR3 DNA reads TGTGCCAGCAGTGGGGGACATACACTTAGCAATCAGCCCCAGCATTTT.